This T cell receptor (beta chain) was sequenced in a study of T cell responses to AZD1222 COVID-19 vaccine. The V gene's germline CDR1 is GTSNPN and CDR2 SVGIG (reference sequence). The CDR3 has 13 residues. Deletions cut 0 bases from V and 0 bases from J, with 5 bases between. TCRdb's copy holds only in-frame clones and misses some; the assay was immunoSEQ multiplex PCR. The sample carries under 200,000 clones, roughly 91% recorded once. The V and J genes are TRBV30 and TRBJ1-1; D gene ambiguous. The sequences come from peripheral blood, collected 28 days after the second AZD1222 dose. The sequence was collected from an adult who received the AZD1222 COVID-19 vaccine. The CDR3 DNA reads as TGTGCCTGGAGTGTATCCATGAACACTGAAGCTTTCTTT. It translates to CAWSVSMNTEAFF.